One sample yielded the 16 T cell receptor beta chains listed below, sequenced in a study of T-cell reconstitution after alpha-beta-depleted transplantation in children. Unique molecular identifiers were used to barcode this TCRbeta library. TCRdb reprocessed the PCR reads via MiXCR and lists one record per CDR3 protein. Here the sample spans under 750,000 distinct CDR3 sequences, under 30% being singletons. Sequencing was performed on PBMCs, mostly from graft donor cells, taken 360 days after TCRalphabeta/CD19-depleted stem cell transplant. The receptors here all came from a boy in the first two years of life who had a stem cell transplant for acute myeloid leukemia, so the T cells may come from the graft donor.

This clonotype was seen more than once but under ten times. This sequence joins TRBV20-1 and TRBJ2-1, with D perhaps matching TRBD2 (6 bases). V shed 4 bases and J shed 8 bases, with 6 bases lying between them. CDR1 and CDR2 (germline): DFQATT, SNEGSKA (reference sequence). The CDR3 is 10 residues long. The CDR3 nucleotides read TGCAGTGCTATAGCGGATGAGCAGTTCTTC. Its protein product is CSAIADEQFF.

Comments on this clonotype: Since a much larger clone is just one base distant, this may be a read error. The chain links TRBV5-5 to TRBJ2-1, with 11 bases that match TRBD2. This CDR3 contains 17 residues. The V gene's germline CDR1 is SGHKS and CDR2 YYEKEE (reference sequence). CDR3 DNA sequence: TGTGTCAGCAGCTTGGCTAGCGGGGGGTACTCCTACAATGAGCAGTTCTTC. Protein sequence: CVSSLASGGYSYNEQFF.

J is TRBJ1-5 and V is TRBV15, with D hard to call. The CDR3 is 15 amino acids. V was cut by 1 base and J by 0 bases, with 7 bases left in between. The germline gives CDR1 LNHNV, CDR2 YYDKDF (reference sequence). The CDR3 region is CATSRGGNSNQPQHF. The CDR3 DNA sequence: TGTGCCACCAGCAGAGGAGGTAATAGCAATCAGCCCCAGCATTTT.

In this sample, this clonotype turned up many times. This chain uses TRBV29-1 with TRBJ1-1, with TRBD1 identical over 7 bases. The CDR3 is made up of 14 amino acids. The J segment lost 0 bases and the V segment lost 4 bases, leaving 5 bases of the junction unmatched. Germline CDR1 and CDR2: SQVTM and ANQGSEA. The CDR3 DNA reads TGCAGCGTTGCCCGACAGGGATTGAACACTGAAGCTTTCTTT. This sequence encodes CSVARQGLNTEAFF. Variable domain in full (rest from reference TRBV29-1 and TRBJ1-1): SAVISQKPSRDICQRGTSLTIQCQVDSQVTMMFWYRQQPGQSLTLIATANQGSEATYESGFVIDKFPISRPNLTFSTLTVSNMSPEDSSIYLCSVARQGLNTEAFFGQGTRLTVV.

This clonotype was observed many times. The chain links TRBV7-8 to TRBJ1-4; D gene ambiguous. CDR3 size: 15 residues. Trimming took off 1 base at V and 8 bases at J, with 14 bases between the two ends. CDR1 SGHVS and CDR2 FQNEAQ come from the germline V gene. CDR3 in amino acids: CASSLEAGHQEKLFF. The CDR3 DNA follows: TGTGCCAGCAGCTTAGAAGCCGGTCACCAAGAAAAACTGTTTTTT.

This clonotype was observed a few times. The rearrangement uses TRBV28 and TRBJ2-5; D is uncertain. CDR3 size: 12 residues. Germline-derived CDR1 and CDR2 are MDHEN and SYDVKM. Trimming removed 1 base at V and 5 bases at J, with 5 bases between. CDR3 in DNA: TGTGCCAGCAGTTTATCTGTGGAGACCCAGTACTTC. Its translation is CASSLSVETQYF. The variable domain in full, completed from reference TRBV28 and TRBJ2-5, reads DVKVTQSSRYLVKRTGEKVFLECVQDMDHENMFWYRQDPGLGLRLIYFSYDVKMKEKGDIPEGYSVSREKKERFSLILESASTNQTSMYLCASSLSVETQYFGPGTRLLVL.

J is TRBJ1-4 and V is TRBV28, with a tentative D call TRBD1 (6 bases). Germline V CDR1 and CDR2: MDHEN, SYDVKM. The CDR3 has 17 residues. Trimming removed 3 bases from V and 5 bases from J, with 19 bases in between. This chain's CDR3 is CASSFAAGDILNEKLFF. The DNA of the CDR3 is TGTGCCAGCAGTTTTGCAGCAGGGGACATCCTCAATGAAAAACTGTTTTTT.

Ten or more counts support this clonotype. V usage is TRBV7-9 and J usage is TRBJ2-1, with 9 bases identical to TRBD2. CDR3 length: 15 residues. Germline V gene lookup returns CDR1 SEHNR and CDR2 FQNEAQ (reference sequence). V dropped 4 bases and J dropped 8; count of bases not matched to a gene: 9. The chain's CDR3 is CASSSRLADIDEQFF. As DNA, the CDR3 is TGTGCCAGCAGCTCCAGACTAGCGGATATCGATGAGCAGTTCTTC. Drawing the rest from reference TRBV7-9 and TRBJ2-1, the complete variable domain is DTGVSQNPRHKITKRGQNVTFRCDPISEHNRLYWYRQTLGQGPEFLTYFQNEAQLEKSRLLSDRFSAERPKGSFSTLEIQRTEQGDSAMYLCASSSRLADIDEQFFGPGTRLTVL.

The J gene is TRBJ2-3, the V gene TRBV12-3 or TRBV12-4; 11 bases line up with TRBD2. The junction had 7 bases not matched to a gene; V was cut back by 5 bases and J by 0 bases. CDR3 size: 17 residues. The CDR3 DNA follows: TGTGCCAGCAGTGTAACTAGCGGGGGCTCTAGCACAGATACGCAGTATTTT. Translating it yields CASSVTSGGSSTDTQYF.

In DNA form, the CDR3 reads TGTGCCAGCAGGGGGACAGCAACTAATGAAAAACTGTTTTTT. Translating gives CASRGTATNEKLFF. J is TRBJ1-4 and V is TRBV25-1, with 7 nucleotides matching TRBD1. Germline-derived CDR1 and CDR2 are MGHDK and SYGVNS. This CDR3 has 14 amino acids. V trimming: 6 bases; J trimming: 0 bases; junction bases outside the gene matches: 1. Full variable domain (missing parts from reference TRBV25-1 and TRBJ1-4): EADIYQTPRYLVIGTGKKITLECSQTMGHDKMYWYQQDPGMELHLIHYSYGVNSTEKGDLSSESTVSRIRTEHFPLTLESARPSHTSQYLCASRGTATNEKLFFGSGTQLSVL.

Remarks on this clonotype: A much more abundant neighbour one base away suggests this may be a read error. This chain connects TRBV2 to TRBJ2-3; 7 nucleotides line up with TRBD2. The V gene end was trimmed by 7 bases and the J gene end by 2 bases; junction bases not matched to a gene: 3. Germline assignment: CDR1 SNHLY and CDR2 FYNNEI. This CDR3 contains 13 residues. The DNA for the CDR3 is TGTGCCAGCATCAGCGGGACCACAGATACGCAGTATTTT. Translating gives CASISGTTDTQYF.

The rearrangement joins TRBV4-3 to TRBJ2-7; D may be TRBD2 (5 bases). Trimming took off 3 bases at V and 0 bases at J, with 12 bases between the two ends. CDR1 is LGHNA, CDR2 YSLEER, per germline. The CDR3 has 15 amino acids. Written as DNA, the CDR3 is TGCGCCAGCAGCCAGTACCGGGATCTCTCCTACGAGCAGTACTTC. Translated: CASSQYRDLSYEQYF.

This sequence joins TRBV20-1 and TRBJ2-2; TRBD2 agrees at 9 bases. The germline gives CDR1 DFQATT, CDR2 SNEGSKA (reference sequence). The CDR3 has 14 amino acids. V lost 3 bases to trimming and J lost 6 bases; unmatched junction nucleotides: 5. Here the CDR3 reads CSARGSGGPGELFF. In DNA, the CDR3 is TGCAGTGCTAGGGGAAGCGGGGGGCCCGGGGAGCTGTTTTTT.

This clonotype was observed a few times. This chain joins TRBV13 and TRBJ2-3, with no clear D. Trimming took off 5 bases at V and 4 bases at J, with 7 bases between the two ends. Germline CDR1 PRHDT, CDR2 FYEKMQ (reference sequence). CDR3 length: 12 residues. CDR3 bases: TGTGCCAGCAGCAGAAGAGCAGATACGCAGTATTTT. Translation gives CASSRRADTQYF. The entire variable domain, with the rest obtained from reference TRBV13 and TRBJ2-3, is as follows: AAGVIQSPRHLIKEKRETATLKCYPIPRHDTVYWYQQGPGQDPQFLISFYEKMQSDKGSIPDRFSAQQFSDYHSELNMSSLELGDSALYFCASSRRADTQYFGPGTRLTVL.

Ten or more counts support this clonotype. This chain connects TRBV28 to TRBJ2-5, with D perhaps matching TRBD1 or TRBD2 (6 bases each). The V gene's germline CDR1 is MDHEN and CDR2 SYDVKM. Trimming took off 5 bases at V and 5 bases at J, with 18 bases between the two ends. This CDR3 has 15 amino acids. In DNA, the CDR3 is TGTGCCAGCAGTCTCCTCCGCCGGGGGCGCGAGACCCAGTACTTC. Its translation is CASSLLRRGRETQYF. Full variable domain (missing parts from reference TRBV28 and TRBJ2-5): DVKVTQSSRYLVKRTGEKVFLECVQDMDHENMFWYRQDPGLGLRLIYFSYDVKMKEKGDIPEGYSVSREKKERFSLILESASTNQTSMYLCASSLLRRGRETQYFGPGTRLLVL.

This clonotype turned up a few times. This chain connects TRBV5-1 to TRBJ2-7; 8 bases agree with TRBD1. The CDR3 runs 14 residues. The J segment lost 5 bases and the V segment lost 4 bases, leaving 8 bases of the junction unmatched. Germline CDR1 is SGHRS and CDR2 is YFSETQ. CDR3 residues: CASSPWTGSNEQYV. In nucleotides, the CDR3 is TGCGCCAGCAGCCCCTGGACAGGGAGCAACGAGCAGTACGTC.